This TCR beta chain originates from a study of T cell responses to AZD1222 COVID-19 vaccine. Background on the study: Pooled in the analysis were second doses at about 4 or about 12 weeks.

The table came from immunoSEQ multiplex PCR; TCRdb's copy has only in-frame clones and leaves some out. The table includes 100,000 or so clones, around 80% detected once. Germline loops: CDR1 LGHDT, CDR2 YNNKEL (reference sequence). The CDR3 is 14 amino acids. Unmatched junction bases numbered 4, after V lost 3 bases and J lost 2 bases. In regard to this clone: Its antigen is as yet unknown.

Study-wide results and limits: Repertoires were obtained only post-peak T cell response. Baseline seropositivity characterized only 5 to 7 AZD1222 recipients. The donor group comprised mostly white British people and more females; the analysis possibly underestimated clonal diversity.

The rearrangement links TRBV3-1 (or the pseudogene TRBV3-2) to TRBJ2-7; 7 bases are shared with TRBD2. This clonotype was sampled from an adult in good health. The source material was peripheral blood, sampled on day 0 of AZD1222 vaccination. DNA for the CDR3: TGTGCCAGCAGCCAGCGTGGGGGGGCCTACGAGCAGTACTTC. This gives the protein CASSQRGGAYEQYF.